This entry lists 9 T cell receptor beta chains sequenced from one sample in a study of CXCR3-negative and CXCR3-positive naive CD8 T cells. UMI-labeled 5' RACE TRB cDNA libraries were prepared from the cells. Each CDR3 protein gets one entry in TCRdb, which reprocessed the 5' RACE reads and gives no DNA. The sample has 75,000 or so distinct CDR3 sequences. The sequenced sample was naive CXCR3- CD8+ T cells from blood. Subset defined: CD45RO-CCR7+CD27+CD95- naive CD8+ T cells lacking CXCR3 (TNR3-). Receptors originate from a human donor in good health. Some clones in this sample may be carry-over from other donors' samples.

The chain employs TRBV7-9 and TRBJ2-7; TCRdb's D call of TRBD1 is untestable without DNA. Per the germline V gene, CDR1 is SEHNR and CDR2 is FQNEAQ (reference sequence). The CDR3 runs to 15 residues. Here the CDR3 reads CASSRGGEISYEQYF.

V and J are TRBV28 and TRBJ2-3; TCRdb's D call of TRBD1 is untestable without DNA. There are 15 residues in the CDR3. CDR1 MDHEN and CDR2 SYDVKM come from the germline V gene. The chain's CDR3 is CASSLRLGPQDTQYF.

V is TRBV29-1 and J is TRBJ2-1. The V gene's germline CDR1 is SQVTM and CDR2 ANQGSEA. This CDR3 has 16 amino acids. The CDR3 reads CSVDKPDGSSYNEQFF.

This rearrangement joins TRBV3-1 to TRBJ2-7; absent DNA, TCRdb's TRBD1 call cannot be checked. This CDR3 contains 13 residues. CDR1 is LGHDT, CDR2 YNNKEL, per germline (reference sequence). CDR3 in amino acids: CASSQAGDYEQYF.

The rearrangement links TRBV7-3 to TRBJ2-1. The V gene's germline CDR1 is SGHTA and CDR2 FQGTGA. The CDR3 extends over 13 amino acids. Here the CDR3 reads CASSLNFNNEQFF. Full variable domain (outside the CDR3, taken from reference TRBV7-3 and TRBJ2-1): GAGVSQTPSNKVTEKGKYVELRCDPISGHTALYWYRQSLGQGPEFLIYFQGTGAADDSGLPNDRFFAVRPEGSVSTLKIQRTERGDSAVYLCASSLNFNNEQFFGPGTRLTVL.

The rearrangement uses TRBV29-1 and TRBJ2-1. Germline V gene lookup returns CDR1 SQVTM and CDR2 ANQGSEA. There are 13 residues in the CDR3. This CDR3 is CSVEQSLYNEQFF.

The chain couples TRBV28 to TRBJ2-2. The CDR3 is 12 amino acids. Germline lookup yields CDR1 MDHEN and CDR2 SYDVKM. The CDR3 sequence: CASSFATGELFF.

The rearrangement joins TRBV11-3 to TRBJ2-7; the TCRdb D gene call, TRBD1, has no DNA to confirm it. The CDR3 is made up of 14 amino acids. Germline V gene data show CDR1 as SGHNT and CDR2 as YENEEA. CDR3: CASSLMSGGGVQYF.

V gene TRBV6-2 or TRBV6-3 combines with J gene TRBJ1-1. The CDR3 is 13 residues long. Germline V gene data show CDR1 as MNHEY and CDR2 as SVGEGT. The CDR3 sequence: CASFLGGSTEAFF.